This T cell receptor (beta chain) was found in a study of blood T cells in healthy people across ages. Overall study results and limits: One million T cells yielded diversity estimates that were considered underestimates. A roughly linear age-dependent decrease characterized TCR beta diversity per million T cells. CMV infection status of these donors was not known.

Combining a sample-barcoded 5' primer with a J-beta primer mix, a second PCR ran for roughly 7 to 12 cycles. MiXCR was run by TCRdb on the 5' RACE reads, yielding one entry per CDR3 protein. The table records 1.6 million or so distinct CDR3 sequences, about 31% of them present only once. CDR3 length: 14 residues. V shed 4 bases, J shed 12 bases, and the junction held 11 bases outside the gene matches. Germline lookup yields CDR1 SGDLS and CDR2 YYNGEE. As to this clonotype: The antigen is not known.

The chain couples TRBV9 to TRBJ2-1; 9 bases are shared with TRBD2. The material sequenced was blood. The receptor was isolated from a woman in her 30s in good health. In DNA, the CDR3 is TGTGCCAGCAGCCCTAGCGGGGAGGAAAAGTGGCAGTTCTTC. It encodes CASSPSGEEKWQFF. The whole variable domain, remainder taken from reference TRBV9 and TRBJ2-1, is DSGVTQTPKHLITATGQRVTLRCSPRSGDLSVYWYQQSLDQGLQFLIQYYNGEERAKGNILERFSAQQFPDLHSELNLSSLELGDSALYFCASSPSGEEKWQFFGPGTRLTVL.